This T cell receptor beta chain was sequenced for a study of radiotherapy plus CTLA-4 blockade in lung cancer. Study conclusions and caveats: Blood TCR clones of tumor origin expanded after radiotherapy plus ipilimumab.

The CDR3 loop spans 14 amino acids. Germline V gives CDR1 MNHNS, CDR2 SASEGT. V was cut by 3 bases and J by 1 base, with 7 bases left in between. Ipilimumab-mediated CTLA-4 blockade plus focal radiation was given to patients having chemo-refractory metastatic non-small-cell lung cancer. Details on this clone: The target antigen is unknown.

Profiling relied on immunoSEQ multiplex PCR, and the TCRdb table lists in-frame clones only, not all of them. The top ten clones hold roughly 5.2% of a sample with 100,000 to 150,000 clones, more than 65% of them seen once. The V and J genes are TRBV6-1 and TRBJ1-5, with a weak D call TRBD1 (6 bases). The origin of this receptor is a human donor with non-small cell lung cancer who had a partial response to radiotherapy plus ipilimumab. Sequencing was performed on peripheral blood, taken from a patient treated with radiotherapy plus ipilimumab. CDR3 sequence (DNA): TGTGCCAGCAGTGAGCAGGGGAGCAATCAGCCCCAGCATTTT. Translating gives CASSEQGSNQPQHF.